A selection of T cell receptor beta chains follows, all from one sample in a study of long-term antiretroviral therapy in people with HIV. Libraries were prepared by immunoSEQ multiplex PCR; TCRdb keeps only in-frame clonotypes and omits some of them. The sample lists 30,000 to 40,000 clones; 70% to 90% were seen once. Sequencing was performed on unsorted PBMCs, taken 1.1 years after starting antiretroviral therapy. These receptors all come from a man younger than 35 with HIV. CDR3s include the opening cysteine and the closing phenylalanine or tryptophan. D genes are given only for firm matches. Size is stated for part of the rows, as once, few or many counts, or as a class when the clone is expanded.

CDR3 DNA | CDR3 protein | J gene | clone size | D gene | V gene
TGTGCCACCCGCCGGGCAGGTGACGCTCAGCCCCAGCATTTT | CATRRAGDAQPQHF | TRBJ1-5 | - | - | TRBV10-3
TGTGCCAGCAGTCCCGGACAGAAGGGCTACGAGCAGTACTTC | CASSPGQKGYEQYF | TRBJ2-7 | - | - | TRBV27
TGTGCCAGCAGTTATGGGCAGGGTTACGGCTACACCTTC | CASSYGQGYGYTF | TRBJ1-2 | - | - | TRBV27
TGTGCCAGCAGCTCTGGAGGTACGCAGTATTTT | CASSSGGTQYF | TRBJ2-3 | once | - | TRBV9
TGTGCCAGCAGCAGGACAGGGGGCGCAACTAATGAAAAACTGTTTTTT | CASSRTGGATNEKLFF | TRBJ1-4 | few | TRBD1 | TRBV5-4
TGCGCCAGCAGCCAAGATCCCCGAGACCTAGCCAAAAACATTCAGTACTTC | CASSQDPRDLAKNIQYF | TRBJ2-4 | - | - | TRBV4-3
TGCACCAGCATCCCGACCGAGTATAATTCACCCCTCCACTTT | CTSIPTEYNSPLHF | TRBJ1-6 | - | - | TRBV1
TGTGCCAGCAGCCACCAACAGGGCTGGCTAGCGGGGGACTACTCCTACAATGAGCAGTTCTTC | CASSHQQGWLAGDYSYNEQFF | TRBJ2-1 | - | TRBD2 | TRBV9
TGTGCCAGCAGCCAAGAAGGGACAGGGATCGCTGGCTACACCTTC | CASSQEGTGIAGYTF | TRBJ1-2 | once | TRBD1 | TRBV7-9
TGCGCCAGCAGCAGCTACCGGGACAGGGGATGGTATGGCTACACCTTC | CASSSYRDRGWYGYTF | TRBJ1-2 | once | TRBD1 | TRBV5-1
TGTGCCAGCAGTGAAGAGAAGGGCTCCTACGAGCAGTACTTC | CASSEEKGSYEQYF | TRBJ2-7 | - | - | TRBV25-1
TGTGCCATCAGTGAGTCCTTAGCGAACTACGAGCAGTACTTC | CAISESLANYEQYF | TRBJ2-7 | - | - | TRBV6-1
TGTGCCAGCAGTCGGGACCGCGATCTTAATCAGCCCCAGCATTTT | CASSRDRDLNQPQHF | TRBJ1-5 | - | - | TRBV6-5
TGTGCCAGCAGCAGGCGACAGACTGAAGCTTTCTTT | CASSRRQTEAFF | TRBJ1-1 | - | - | TRBV21-1
TGTGCCAGCAGTTACTCGATACGAGGTGAAGAGACCCAGTACTTC | CASSYSIRGEETQYF | TRBJ2-5 | - | - | TRBV6-5
TGTGCCAGCAGTTTATTTCCGACAGGGGGAGGGGGCTACACCTTC | CASSLFPTGGGGYTF | TRBJ1-2 | once | TRBD1 | TRBV27
TGTGCCAGCAGCCACACCAATGAGCAGTTCTTC | CASSHTNEQFF | TRBJ2-1 | - | - | TRBV11-1
TGTGCCAGCAGCAGCTACCGGAGCTCTGGGGCCAACGTCCTGACTTTC | CASSSYRSSGANVLTF | TRBJ2-6 | - | - | TRBV21-1
TGTGCCAGCTCACCACCTCGAAAGAGCTCCTACAATGAGCAGTTCTTC | CASSPPRKSSYNEQFF | TRBJ2-1 | - | - | TRBV18
TGTGCCAGCAACTCACCGGGGGTTGGGGCCAACGTCCTGACTTTC | CASNSPGVGANVLTF | TRBJ2-6 | - | - | TRBV28
TGCGCCAGCAGCCAAGGGACGGCAAATCAGCCCCAGCATTTT | CASSQGTANQPQHF | TRBJ1-5 | - | - | TRBV5-1
TGTGCCAGTAGTATAGCCCACGGGGATGAGCAGTTCTTC | CASSIAHGDEQFF | TRBJ2-1 | medium-sized | - | TRBV19
TGTGCCAGCACCAGAGGGAGGGTTGGCTACACCTTC | CASTRGRVGYTF | TRBJ1-2 | - | - | TRBV2
TGCGCCAGCAGCGCAGACTCAAACTCTGGAAACACCATATATTTT | CASSADSNSGNTIYF | TRBJ1-3 | - | - | TRBV5-1
TGTGCCAGCAGCTTAGTCGGGAACACTGAAGCTTTCTTT | CASSLVGNTEAFF | TRBJ1-1 | - | - | TRBV7-3
TGTGCCAGCAGCGTGGGGACGGAGGCCTACGAGCAGTACTTC | CASSVGTEAYEQYF | TRBJ2-7 | once | - | TRBV9
TGCGCCAGCAGCTTGGGACGGAGCTGGGAGACCCAGTACTTC | CASSLGRSWETQYF | TRBJ2-5 | - | - | TRBV5-1
TGTGCCAGCAGCTTAGCCATGGCGGGGGCGGAGACCCAGTACTTC | CASSLAMAGAETQYF | TRBJ2-5 | - | - | TRBV7-9
TGTGCCAGCAGTTTAGAACAGGGAGATGAGCAGTTCTTC | CASSLEQGDEQFF | TRBJ2-1 | - | - | TRBV27
TGTGCCAGCAGCTTAGCGGCAGGCAACTACGAGCAGTACTTC | CASSLAAGNYEQYF | TRBJ2-7 | - | - | TRBV7-8
TGTGCCAGCAGCTTGTCGGGGTCAGATACGCAGTATTTT | CASSLSGSDTQYF | TRBJ2-3 | - | - | TRBV5-6
TGTGCCAGCAGCTTAGTAGAGACAGGCGACACCGGGGAGCTGTTTTTT | CASSLVETGDTGELFF | TRBJ2-2 | - | - | TRBV13
TGCGCCAGCAGCTTGGCGAACGGCCAAGAGACCCAGTACTTC | CASSLANGQETQYF | TRBJ2-5 | - | - | TRBV5-1
TGTGCCAGCAGTTTTATGCGGTCTAGCACCTACGAGCAGTACTTC | CASSFMRSSTYEQYF | TRBJ2-7 | - | - | TRBV28
TGTGCCAGCCGCCGTCTCTTTAGCGGGGGCCAATACGAGCAGTACTTC | CASRRLFSGGQYEQYF | TRBJ2-7 | - | TRBD2 | TRBV2
TGTGCCAGCCTCCGTCGGGCGGGGGGGACCCCCCCCCAAGAGACCCAGTACTTC | CASLRRAGGTPPQETQYF | TRBJ2-5 | - | - | TRBV21-1
TGTGCCAGCAGTTTATCCGGGGGCGAGCAGTACTTC | CASSLSGGEQYF | TRBJ2-7 | - | - | TRBV28